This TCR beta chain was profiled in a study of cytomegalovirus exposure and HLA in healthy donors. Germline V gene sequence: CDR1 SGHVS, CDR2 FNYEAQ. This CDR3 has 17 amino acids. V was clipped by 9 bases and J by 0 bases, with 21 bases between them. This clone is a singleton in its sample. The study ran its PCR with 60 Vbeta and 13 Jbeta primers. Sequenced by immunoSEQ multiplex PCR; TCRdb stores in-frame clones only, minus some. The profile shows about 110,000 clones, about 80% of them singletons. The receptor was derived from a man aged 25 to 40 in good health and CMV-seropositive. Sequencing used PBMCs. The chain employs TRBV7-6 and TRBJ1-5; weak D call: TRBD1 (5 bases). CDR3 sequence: CARGPQGKQDSNQPQHF. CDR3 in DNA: TGTGCCAGGGGGCCCCAGGGAAAACAAGATAGCAATCAGCCCCAGCATTTT.